This entry lists 15 T cell receptor beta chains sequenced from one sample in a study of technical replicates of blood from several donors. Sequenced by immunoSEQ multiplex PCR; TCRdb stores in-frame clones only, minus some. The sample has roughly 60,000 clones, about 92% seen once. Sequencing used PBMCs. The source of these receptors is a human donor in good health. Some clones in this sample may be carry-over from other donors' samples.

The J gene is TRBJ1-2, the V gene TRBV6-5, with 7 positions matching TRBD1. CDR1 is MNHEY, CDR2 SVGAGI, per germline. The J segment lost 3 bases and the V segment lost 4 bases, leaving 8 bases of the junction unmatched. The CDR3 spans 15 residues. The CDR3 here is CASSWTTGLDYGYTF. CDR3 bases: TGTGCCAGCAGTTGGACGACAGGGTTGGACTATGGCTACACCTTC.

The chain joins TRBV11-2 to TRBJ2-1, with TRBD2 matching over 8 bases. This CDR3 spans 14 amino acids. The germline CDR1 and CDR2 sequences are SGHAT and FQNNGV. V lost 5 bases, J lost 4 bases, and 4 bases stayed unmatched. The CDR3 loop reads CASSKKRGYNEQFF. CDR3 sequence (DNA): TGTGCCAGCAGCAAGAAGCGGGGGTACAATGAGCAGTTCTTC.

The chain links TRBV9 to TRBJ2-1, with D maybe TRBD2 (5 bases). The ends were cut back, 0 bases at V and 8 bases at J, with 12 bases in the middle. Germline V gene data show CDR1 as SGDLS and CDR2 as YYNGEE. This CDR3 is 14 amino acids long. CDR3 in DNA: TGTGCCAGCAGCGTAGGGAGGAGTGTCCATGAGCAGTTCTTC. Residues: CASSVGRSVHEQFF.

The chain is built from TRBV5-1 and TRBJ2-1; TRBD2 is a possible D gene (5 bases). V lost 4 bases, J lost 5 bases, and 19 bases lay in between. CDR1 and CDR2 (germline): SGHRS, YFSETQ. The CDR3 consists of 16 residues. CDR3 sequence reads: CASSGRSFGPHNEQFF. The DNA of the CDR3 is TGCGCCAGCAGCGGGAGAAGTTTTGGTCCCCACAATGAGCAGTTCTTC. Variable domain in full (rest from reference TRBV5-1 and TRBJ2-1): KAGVTQTPRYLIKTRGQQVTLSCSPISGHRSVSWYQQTPGQGLQFLFEYFSETQRNKGNFPGRFSGRQFSNSRSEMNVSTLELGDSALYLCASSGRSFGPHNEQFFGPGTRLTVL.

V usage is TRBV6-6 and J usage is TRBJ2-7, with 8 bases lining up with TRBD1. CDR1 and CDR2 (germline): MNHNY, SVGAGI (reference sequence). J gave up 5 bases and V 6 bases, and 6 bases lay outside the gene matches. The CDR3 contains 13 residues. The CDR3 bases are TGTGCCAGCAGGTCGGACAGGGCCAACGAGCAGTACTTC. This sequence encodes CASRSDRANEQYF.

On this clone: A junction boundary mismatches the germline segment, possibly from a read error. The chain recombines TRBV19 with TRBJ1-2; D gene unclear. The V gene's germline CDR1 is LNHDA and CDR2 SQIVND (reference sequence). The CDR3 sequence is 12 residues long. CDR3 sequence: CARDPSEGAEPF. The CDR3 nucleotides read TGTGCCAGAGATCCTTCAGAGGGCGCGGAACCCTTC.

The rearrangement joins TRBV7-2 to TRBJ2-7, with 12 bases that match TRBD2. The CDR3 is 15 residues long. The germline V gene encodes CDR1 SGHTA and CDR2 FQGNSA. The J segment lost 1 base and the V segment lost 5 bases, leaving 3 bases of the junction unmatched. Here the CDR3 reads CASSQTSGGSYEQYF. CDR3 sequence (DNA): TGTGCCAGCAGCCAGACTAGCGGGGGATCCTACGAGCAGTACTTC.

This clone was recorded once. The gene calls are TRBV19 and TRBJ1-2; TRBD1 aligns across 7 bases. With 5 bases clipped from V and 5 bases from J, the junction kept 17 bases outside the gene matches. The germline CDR1 and CDR2 sequences are LNHDA and SQIVND (reference sequence). This CDR3 is 17 amino acids long. The CDR3 bases are TGTGCCAGTAGTTCCCGGAGACAGGGACGTAGTGAGTATGGCTACACCTTC. Its translation is CASSSRRQGRSEYGYTF.

Here the CDR3 reads CASSLNTAGNTGELFF. In DNA form, the CDR3 reads TGTGCCAGCAGCTTAAATACCGCGGGGAACACCGGGGAGCTGTTTTTT. The chain joins TRBV7-3 to TRBJ2-2; D is possibly TRBD2 (5 bases). This CDR3 spans 16 amino acids. Trimming took off 1 base at V and 1 base at J, with 10 bases between the two ends. Germline V gives CDR1 SGHTA, CDR2 FQGTGA.

V usage is TRBV4-1 and J usage is TRBJ2-7; 9 bases fit TRBD1. The germline V gene has CDR1 MGHRA and CDR2 YSYEKL. This CDR3 contains 15 residues. Germline trimming cut 4 bases from V and 4 bases from J; bases unmatched to any gene: 8. The CDR3 sequence is CASSREDRGQYEQYF. The CDR3 nucleotides are TGCGCCAGCAGCCGGGAGGACAGGGGCCAATACGAGCAGTACTTC.

The gene calls are TRBV6-5 and TRBJ2-3; 9 nucleotides match TRBD2. CDR1 and CDR2 from the germline V gene are MNHEY and SVGAGI. The CDR3 covers 15 residues. The V gene end was trimmed by 5 bases and the J gene end by 4 bases; junction bases not matched to a gene: 7. The CDR3, as DNA: TGTGCCAGCAGTAGGCGGGGGGGCGAAGCAGATACGCAGTATTTT. Translated, it gives CASSRRGGEADTQYF.

The chain is built from TRBV6-5 and TRBJ2-7, with 8 nucleotides matching TRBD2. This CDR3 region has 16 residues. With 3 bases clipped from V and 4 bases from J, the junction kept 11 bases outside the gene matches. The V gene's germline CDR1 is MNHEY and CDR2 SVGAGI. In nucleotides, the CDR3 is TGTGCCAGCAGTTATTTCAGCGGGAGTAGCTCTTACGAGCAGTACTTC. It codes for CASSYFSGSSSYEQYF.

This sequence joins TRBV18 and TRBJ2-1, with TRBD2 matching over 13 bases. With 3 bases clipped from V and 10 bases from J, the junction kept 9 bases outside the gene matches. Germline CDR1 is KGHSH and CDR2 is LQKENI. This CDR3 spans 16 amino acids. This CDR3 is CASSPTLAGGPNEQFF. As DNA, the CDR3 is TGTGCCAGCTCACCGACACTAGCGGGAGGGCCTAACGAGCAGTTCTTC.

V usage is TRBV6-5 and J usage is TRBJ2-3; tentatively, D is TRBD2 (7 bases). Germline V gives CDR1 MNHEY, CDR2 SVGAGI. Trimming pared 4 bases from V and 4 bases from J, leaving 18 bases between. The CDR3 length is 16 residues. CDR3 loop: CASSSPPWGGSDTQYF. The CDR3 nucleotides are TGTGCCAGCAGTTCCCCACCGTGGGGGGGCTCAGATACGCAGTATTTT.

This clone was seen only once. The chain has TRBV7-2 and TRBJ2-7; 7 nucleotides align to TRBD2. After removal of 4 bases from V and 0 bases from J, the junction contained 3 bases not matched to a gene. Per the germline V gene, CDR1 is SGHTA and CDR2 is FQGNSA. The CDR3 is made up of 14 amino acids. The CDR3 reads CASSSAGRSYEQYF. The CDR3 DNA is TGTGCCAGCAGCTCAGCGGGGCGCTCCTACGAGCAGTACTTC.